These 12 T cell receptor beta chains originate from one sample sequenced in a study of cytomegalovirus exposure and HLA in healthy donors (dated by TCRdb to the late 2010s). The method was the immunoSEQ multiplex PCR assay. A mixture of 60 forward primers for TCR Vbeta segments and 13 reverse primers for TCR Jbeta segments was used in the multiplex PCR. The immuneACCESS repertoire file appears here via TCRdb, limited to in-frame rearrangements. These files lack a portion of the clones; in checked studies, under half of the deficit traces to unresolved V genes, and the cause of the others is not known. The sample data list about 150,000 clones, and about 64% of these were observed just once. The ten largest clones represent roughly 4% of the sample. Sequencing was carried out using PBMCs. These receptors were obtained from a man aged 60 to 69 in good health and CMV-seronegative.

This clone was seen more than once but under ten times. J is TRBJ2-5 and V is TRBV15; 7 bases are shared with TRBD2. V lost 1 base and J lost 4; bases outside the gene matches: 0. Germline V CDR1 and CDR2: LNHNV, YYDKDF (reference sequence). The CDR3 loop spans 13 amino acids. CDR3 nucleotide sequence: TGTGCCACCAGCAGAGGGGAGGGAGAGACCCAGTACTTC. It specifies CATSRGEGETQYF.

The chain couples TRBV30 to TRBJ2-3; a weak D match, TRBD2 (5 bases). Germline V CDR1 and CDR2: GTSNPN, SVGIG (reference sequence). This CDR3 contains 13 residues. Between the trimmed V and J ends, which lost 2 bases and 2 bases, there was a span of 8 bases. The CDR3 region has the DNA TGTGCCTGGAGTAAGGGAGTCACAGATACGCAGTATTTT. It codes for CAWSKGVTDTQYF.

In nucleotides, the CDR3 is TGTGCCAGCAGTGAAGAGGCAGGGGTAGGCTATGGCTACACCTTC. Translating gives CASSEEAGVGYGYTF. V is TRBV2 and J is TRBJ1-2; a possible D gene is TRBD1 (6 bases). CDR3 length equals 15 residues. Germline loops: CDR1 SNHLY, CDR2 FYNNEI. The ends were cut back, 1 base at V and 4 bases at J, with 13 bases in the middle.

The chain joins TRBV7-2 to TRBJ2-7; 10 nucleotides agree with TRBD2. This CDR3 is built from 15 residues. Per the germline V gene, CDR1 is SGHTA and CDR2 is FQGNSA. Unmatched junction bases numbered 4, after V lost 1 base and J lost 4 bases. The CDR3 coding sequence is TGTGCCAGCAGCTTAGAACTAGCGGGAAAGTACGAGCAGTACTTC. Protein sequence: CASSLELAGKYEQYF.

CDR3 amino acids: CASSELESNTEAFF. DNA for the CDR3: TGTGCCAGTAGTGAACTAGAGAGCAACACTGAAGCTTTCTTT. The rearrangement uses TRBV19 and TRBJ1-1, with unresolved D. The V and J ends lost 5 bases and 2 bases respectively, with 12 bases between them. The germline V gene encodes CDR1 LNHDA and CDR2 SQIVND (reference sequence). This CDR3 contains 14 residues.

The chain joins TRBV28 to TRBJ2-7; 10 nucleotides agree with TRBD1. V shed 2 bases and J 4 bases; nucleotides not matched to a gene: 5. The length of the CDR3 is 15 residues. Germline CDR1 is MDHEN and CDR2 is SYDVKM. CDR3 region: CASSLPGQGLYEQYF. CDR3 DNA: TGTGCCAGCAGTTTACCGGGACAGGGGTTATACGAGCAGTACTTC.

The chain links TRBV27 to TRBJ2-7, with unresolved D. Per the germline V gene, CDR1 is MNHEY and CDR2 is SMNVEV (reference sequence). With 7 bases removed from V and 6 bases from J, the gap between germline ends came to 22 bases. This CDR3 is 15 amino acids long. This CDR3 reads CASTREALSDSEQYF. The CDR3 DNA reads TGTGCCAGCACCCGAGAGGCCCTATCAGATTCCGAGCAGTACTTC.

V usage is TRBV5-6 and J usage is TRBJ2-2; 10 positions agree with TRBD1. V dropped 4 bases and J dropped 4; count of bases not matched to a gene: 4. This CDR3 contains 15 residues. CDR1 SGHDT and CDR2 YYEEEE come from the germline V gene. The CDR3 sequence: CASSPRDRGTGELFF. The CDR3 bases are TGTGCCAGCAGCCCTCGGGACAGGGGCACCGGGGAGCTGTTTTTT.

V is TRBV29-1 and J is TRBJ2-1, with 9 nucleotides matching TRBD2. The germline CDR1 and CDR2 sequences are SQVTM and ANQGSEA. The CDR3 totals 13 residues. V lost 6 bases to trimming and J lost 6 bases; unmatched junction nucleotides: 6. In nucleotides, the CDR3 is TGCAGCGTAGGAGGACTAGCGAGCAATGAGCAGTTCTTC. This sequence encodes CSVGGLASNEQFF.

About this clone: The identical CDR3 is also encoded by other nucleotide sequences in the sample. This chain connects TRBV4-3 to TRBJ2-2, with D possibly TRBD1 on 5 matching bases. The CDR3 contains 17 residues. Germline V gives CDR1 LGHNA, CDR2 YSLEER. Trimming removed 0 bases at V and 1 base at J, with 12 bases between. Here the CDR3 reads CASSQDVWQGNTGELFF. The CDR3 DNA reads TGCGCCAGCAGCCAAGATGTATGGCAGGGGAACACCGGGGAGCTGTTTTTT.

This clone was picked up a small number of times. This chain connects TRBV10-3 to TRBJ1-2, with no clear D. The CDR3 is 13 amino acids. Germline V lookup: CDR1 ENHRY, CDR2 SYGVKD. Trimming removed 6 bases from V and 3 bases from J, with 11 bases in between. The DNA of the CDR3 is TGTGCCATCAGAAGGACTGAGGACTATGGCTACACCTTC. Translation gives CAIRRTEDYGYTF.

This clone was seen a few times. V is TRBV14 and J is TRBJ2-7; D ambiguous. Trimming shortened V by 2 bases and J by 0 bases, and 8 bases separated the two germline ends. This CDR3 has 14 residues. Germline values: CDR1 SGHDN, CDR2 FVKESK. The CDR3 here is CASSQYSSSYEQYF. CDR3 sequence (DNA): TGTGCCAGCAGCCAATATTCTAGCTCCTACGAGCAGTACTTC.